Sequencing of this T cell receptor beta chain was carried out in a study of blood T cell repertoires in COVID-19. Study as a whole: Sites in the United States, Italy and Spain provided acute and convalescent COVID-19 samples.

Clones were sequenced by immunoSEQ multiplex PCR, and TCRdb holds only the in-frame ones, with some missing. This table holds a few hundred thousand clones, approximately 84% found once. The CDR3 spans 17 residues. Germline V gives CDR1 MGHRA, CDR2 YSYEKL. Germline trimming cut 4 bases from V and 2 bases from J; bases unmatched to any gene: 14. What was sequenced was peripheral blood. This chain joins TRBV4-1 and TRBJ2-7; 7 nucleotides line up with TRBD1. The receptor comes from a person aged 65-85 years with COVID-19, enrolled during active disease. Here the CDR3 reads CASSPTPPTGIPYEQYF. The CDR3 DNA is TGCGCCAGCAGCCCAACGCCGCCGACAGGGATCCCCTACGAGCAGTACTTC.